The 2 T cell receptor beta chains listed next were all sequenced from one sample in a study of tumor-infiltrating lymphocytes in primary liver carcinoma. Unsorted whole blood yielded the blood RNA, and germline DNA was also extracted. TCR beta cDNA was prepared out of 450 to 500 ng total RNA by means of a constant-region primer. Employing slightly modified ARM-PCR, three nested multiplex PCR rounds were run, and these gave rise to the TCR beta libraries. The first two PCR rounds, roughly 9 cycles each, used TRBV1-TRBV30 forward primers and a C-beta reverse primer. From the multiplex PCR reads, TCRdb called clonotypes with MiXCR, one entry per CDR3 protein. The profile shows 300,000 to 350,000 distinct CDR3 sequences, about two thirds of them singletons. Input material: peripheral blood. These receptors originate from a man in his forties or fifties with primary liver carcinoma and hepatitis B virus infection.

About this clonotype: A much larger clone sits a single nucleotide away, making a read error possible. The chain is built from TRBV5-1 and TRBJ2-3; TRBD2 matches at 10 bases. Germline values: CDR1 SGHRS, CDR2 YFSETQ. The CDR3 spans 15 residues. CDR3 region: CVSSFSGRALDTQYF. In DNA, the CDR3 is TGCGTCAGCAGCTTCAGCGGGAGGGCCCTTGATACGCAGTATTTT.

This clonotype was picked up a small number of times. CDR3 sequence (DNA): TGTGCCAGCAGTCCCGTGCAGGGTATCGGTGGCTACACCTTC. Its translation: CASSPVQGIGGYTF. This chain links TRBV6-2 or TRBV6-3 with TRBJ1-2, with D possibly TRBD1 on 5 matching bases. The length of the CDR3 is 14 residues. The V end was cut by 5 bases, the J end by 7 bases, with 17 bases between. Per the germline V gene, CDR1 is MNHEY and CDR2 is SVGEGT.